The text below deals with one T cell receptor beta chain. V lost 4 bases, J lost 3 bases, and 14 bases lay in between. The CDR3 has 15 residues. Germline V gene data show CDR1 as KGHDR and CDR2 as SFDVKD. These data belong to a study of T-cell reconstitution after alpha-beta-depleted transplantation in children. The library targeted TCRbeta and was prepared with unique molecular identifiers. TCRdb processed the PCR reads anew with MiXCR; each CDR3 protein has one entry. The sample holds more than 120,000 distinct CDR3 sequences; 7.5% to 9% are singletons and the top ten take about a sixth. The sequence was collected from a female patient younger than 10 who had a stem cell transplant for congenital amegakaryocytic thrombocytopenia, so the T cells may come from the graft donor. The sample was PBMCs, mostly from graft donor cells, taken 180 days after TCRalphabeta/CD19-depleted stem cell transplant. This rearrangement joins TRBV24-1 to TRBJ2-5; D unclear. CDR3 amino acids: CATSDARAEKETQYF. CDR3 bases: TGTGCCACCAGTGACGCAAGGGCGGAAAAAGAGACCCAGTACTTC.